Listed below are T cell receptor beta chains from one sample, sequenced in a study of PD-L1 blockade in urothelial cancer. Assay used: immunoSEQ multiplex PCR; TCRdb lists only in-frame clones, some missing. The data contain 40,000 to 55,000 clones, roughly 90% of them seen just once; the ten biggest clones take up more than 20%. The sample was PBMCs, taken around atezolizumab (anti-PD-L1) treatment. The receptor source for this set is a donor at least 40 years old with urothelial cancer. The CDR3 runs from the conserved cysteine through the conserved F or W. A D gene is named only where the DNA matches it firmly. The size of a clone is reported for some rows only, either as once, few or many, or as a class for expanded clones.

TRBJ2-5 TRBV4-1 TRBD2 - TGCGCCAGCAGCCAGGCCGGGATTAACGGGGGGGAGACCCAGTACTTC CASSQAGINGGETQYF
TRBJ2-2 TRBV19 - - TGTGCCAGTACCCTATCGGCCGGGGAGCTGTTTTTT CASTLSAGELFF
TRBJ2-3 TRBV5-1 - - TGCGCCAGCAGCTCCCTCGTGGGCGGCACAGATACGCAGTATTTT CASSSLVGGTDTQYF
TRBJ1-2 TRBV5-1 - - TGCGCCAGCAGCTCCGAGGAGGAGCGGTATGGCTACACCTTC CASSSEEERYGYTF
TRBJ2-7 TRBV7-2 - - TGTGCCAGCAGCTTAGCGGGGCAGCCGTACTTC CASSLAGQPYF
TRBJ1-5 TRBV7-9 TRBD1 - TGTGCCAGCAGAAATACAGGGGAGCAGCCCCAGCATTTT CASRNTGEQPQHF
TRBJ1-2 TRBV7-9 - - TGTGCCAGCAGCTTAGCGGTGAGGGAGGATCGGTGGGGCTATGGCTACACCTTC CASSLAVREDRWGYGYTF
TRBJ2-5 TRBV30 - - TGTGCCTGGAGTTCCGCCCAGGTCGGAACCCAGTACTTC CAWSSAQVGTQYF
TRBJ1-2 TRBV5-6 TRBD1 - TGTGCCAGCAGCTTAGGGGGCCTGGCTAACTATGGCTACACCTTC CASSLGGLANYGYTF
TRBJ2-7 TRBV6-6 TRBD1 - TGTGCCAGCAGTTACGGGGGACAGGGGGATTACGAGCAGTACTTC CASSYGGQGDYEQYF
TRBJ2-2 TRBV5-4 TRBD1 - TGTGCCAGCAGCTTAGACAGGGGGACTTTGGCGAACACCGGGGAGCTGTTTTTT CASSLDRGTLANTGELFF
TRBJ1-4 TRBV14 - - TGTGCCAGCAGCCCCCGGACAGTTTCCCTTGCAACTAATGAAAAACTGTTTTTT CASSPRTVSLATNEKLFF
TRBJ1-5 TRBV6-1 TRBD1 - TGTGCCAGCAGTGGCTACAGGGGGCTGGGTCAGCCCCAGCATTTT CASSGYRGLGQPQHF
TRBJ1-5 TRBV2 - - TGTGCCAGCAGTTTAAATCAGCCCCAGCATTTT CASSLNQPQHF
TRBJ2-4 TRBV19 - once TGTGCCAGTAGTATAGATCCCAATTCCAAAAACATTCAGTACTTC CASSIDPNSKNIQYF
TRBJ2-5 TRBV5-6 - - TGTGCCAGCAGCACACAAGGGGCCCCCTCGCAAGAGACCCAGTACTTC CASSTQGAPSQETQYF
TRBJ2-1 TRBV11-2 - - TGTGCCAGCAGCCGAAACCAGCGGGCTAGATACAATGAGCAGTTCTTC CASSRNQRARYNEQFF
TRBJ2-7 TRBV10-3 TRBD1 - TGTGCCATCAGTGAGACCCTGTACAGGGGGCAGAGCGAGCAGTACTTC CAISETLYRGQSEQYF
TRBJ1-2 TRBV19 TRBD1 - TGTGCCAGTAGGCCTGGGACAGGTGGCTACACCTTC CASRPGTGGYTF
TRBJ2-6 TRBV7-3 - - TGTGCCAGCAGCTCGCGCCTCGCGGTATCTAACTCTGGGGCCAACGTCCTGACTTTC CASSSRLAVSNSGANVLTF
TRBJ2-5 TRBV4-3 - once TGCGCCAGCAGCCAAGGTGGGCCCAAAGAGACCCAGTACTTC CASSQGGPKETQYF
TRBJ2-1 TRBV7-9 - - TGTGCCAGCATCTACCGAGAAGGGGGGCAGTTCTTC CASIYREGGQFF
TRBJ2-6 TRBV4-1 TRBD1 - TGCGCCAGCAGCCTCCACAGGGGGTCCGGGGCCAACGTCCTGACTTTC CASSLHRGSGANVLTF
TRBJ1-1 TRBV7-9 - once TGTGCCAGCAGCACCCGGGGGAACGCTGAAGCTTTCTTT CASSTRGNAEAFF
TRBJ1-2 TRBV6-5 - - TGTGCCAGCACCTCAGGGCTTGGCTACACCTTC CASTSGLGYTF
TRBJ2-1 TRBV7-8 TRBD2 once TGTGCCAGCAGCTTACGCCCTAGCGGGAGCTCCTACAATGAGCAGTTCTTC CASSLRPSGSSYNEQFF
TRBJ1-2 TRBV7-3 - - TGTGCCAGCAGCTTAGGTGTCCGTACAGGGAAGGACGGCTACACCTTC CASSLGVRTGKDGYTF
TRBJ2-5 TRBV9 TRBD2 - TGTGCCAGCAGCCCCCTAGCGGGAGTACGGGAGACCCAGTACTTC CASSPLAGVRETQYF
TRBJ2-1 TRBV6-1 - - TGTGCCAGCAGTGAATTTTGGGCCAACAATGAGCAGTTCTTC CASSEFWANNEQFF
TRBJ2-7 TRBV7-2 TRBD2 - TGTGCCAGCGCGGGGGGAGGGATCGGTTACGAGCAGTACTTC CASAGGGIGYEQYF
TRBJ2-1 TRBV5-1 TRBD2 - TGCGCCAGCAGCTACGGGACTAGCGGGAGCGCACTCTACAATGAGCAGTTCTTC CASSYGTSGSALYNEQFF